The 15 T cell receptor beta chains reported below all come from one sample, sequenced in a study of blood T cell repertoires in COVID-19. The method was immunoSEQ multiplex PCR; TCRdb's version includes in-frame clones alone and lacks a portion of them. The sample carries 200,000 to 250,000 clones, 88% recorded once. The specimen sequenced was PBMCs or T cells enriched from blood (not recorded which). These TCRs come from a woman aged 45-65 years with acute COVID-19.

The CDR3 sequence: CAWSATGGAGEKLFF. Here the CDR3 DNA reads TGTGCCTGGAGTGCAACAGGGGGCGCCGGTGAAAAACTGTTTTTT. This chain joins TRBV30 and TRBJ1-4; the match to TRBD1 covers 9 bases. The CDR3 sequence is 15 residues long. The junction had 7 bases not matched to a gene; V was cut back by 1 base and J by 7 bases. Per germline, CDR1 GTSNPN and CDR2 SVGIG (reference sequence).

This clone has only one observation. The rearrangement uses TRBV6-2 or TRBV6-3 and TRBJ1-5, with D hard to call. The germline V and J ends were trimmed by 0 bases and 2 bases, with 5 bases remaining between them. This CDR3 is 14 amino acids long. Germline CDR1 MNHEY, CDR2 SVGEGT. DNA for the CDR3: TGTGCCAGCAGTTACTCGCCGGGCAATCAGCCCCAGCATTTT. Its translation: CASSYSPGNQPQHF.

The chain couples TRBV7-2 to TRBJ2-5, with 8 bases that match TRBD2. The CDR3 is 15 amino acids. Germline assignment: CDR1 SGHTA and CDR2 FQGNSA. V shed 2 bases and J 4 bases; nucleotides not matched to a gene: 6. Written as DNA, the CDR3 is TGTGCCAGCAGCTTAAACGGACTAGCTGTAGAGACCCAGTACTTC. Its translation is CASSLNGLAVETQYF.

This sequence joins TRBV19 and TRBJ2-1, with a possible D match to TRBD1 (6 bases). Between the trimmed V and J ends, which lost 3 bases and 14 bases, there was a span of 23 bases. The CDR3 extends over 15 amino acids. In germline, CDR1 is LNHDA, CDR2 SQIVND (reference sequence). The CDR3 coding sequence is TGTGCCAGTAGTATCATAGCCCTACAGGGAAACCTCAAGTTCTTC. It translates to CASSIIALQGNLKFF.

This sequence joins TRBV5-1 and TRBJ2-5; 8 bases fit TRBD1. The CDR3 runs to 14 residues. CDR1 and CDR2 from the germline V gene are SGHRS and YFSETQ. J lost 1 base, V lost 4 bases, and 3 bases had no gene match. Written as DNA, the CDR3 is TGCGCCAGCAGCGCGGGACAGGCCCAAGAGACCCAGTACTTC. The encoded protein is CASSAGQAQETQYF.

The rearrangement links TRBV7-2 to TRBJ2-1; TRBD2 might be the D (5 bases). V was trimmed by 1 base and J by 2 bases, leaving 9 bases between them. In germline, CDR1 is SGHTA, CDR2 FQGNSA. CDR3 length: 15 residues. For the CDR3, the DNA is TGTGCCAGCAGCTTAGGACTAAGCGCCTACAATGAGCAGTTCTTC. Translating it yields CASSLGLSAYNEQFF.

The chain has TRBV30 and TRBJ1-5; 7 nucleotides agree with TRBD1. With V trimmed by 1 base and J by 4 bases, 4 bases remained unmatched. CDR3 size: 14 residues. Per germline, CDR1 GTSNPN and CDR2 SVGIG (reference sequence). The CDR3 protein is CAWSEGTENQPQHF. The CDR3 DNA is TGTGCCTGGAGTGAAGGGACAGAAAATCAGCCCCAGCATTTT. The variable domain in full, completed from reference TRBV30 and TRBJ1-5, reads SQTIHQWPATLVQPVGSPLSLECTVEGTSNPNLYWYRQAAGRGLQLLFYSVGIGQISSEVPQNLSASRPQDRQFILSSKKLLLSDSGFYLCAWSEGTENQPQHFGDGTRLSIL.

This clone was counted a few times. The chain couples TRBV27 to TRBJ2-1, with a weak D call TRBD2 (6 bases). Germline V gene data show CDR1 as MNHEY and CDR2 as SMNVEV (reference sequence). This CDR3 comprises 15 residues. Trimming removed 5 bases at V and 5 bases at J, with 16 bases between. DNA for the CDR3: TGTGCCAGCAGTCGCTACGACGGGAGTCACAATGAGCAGTTCTTC. This translates into CASSRYDGSHNEQFF.

The rearrangement uses TRBV5-1 and TRBJ2-5; D perhaps matches TRBD1 (6 bases). Germline loops: CDR1 SGHRS, CDR2 YFSETQ. CDR3 size: 14 residues. Trimming cost V 3 bases and J 3 bases, with 12 bases left between them. This chain's CDR3 is CASSSGQSKETQYF. CDR3 sequence (DNA): TGCGCCAGCAGCTCCGGACAGAGTAAAGAGACCCAGTACTTC.

The genes are TRBV19 and TRBJ2-3; D remains ambiguous. Germline lookup yields CDR1 LNHDA and CDR2 SQIVND (reference sequence). CDR3 size: 14 residues. Trimming left V 3 bases short and J 4 bases short, with 11 bases between. CDR3 protein: CASSIQVSADTQYF. CDR3 DNA sequence: TGTGCCAGTAGTATCCAGGTTTCGGCAGATACGCAGTATTTT.

V usage is TRBV5-1 and J usage is TRBJ1-2; no clear D. The CDR3 is made up of 12 amino acids. The germline V gene encodes CDR1 SGHRS and CDR2 YFSETQ. V lost 5 bases, J lost 8 bases, and 13 bases lay in between. CDR3 bases: TGCGCCAGCAGGGAAGGGCGCGGGGGCTACACCTTC. Translated: CASREGRGGYTF. The full variable domain, its missing parts supplied by reference TRBV5-1 and TRBJ1-2, is KAGVTQTPRYLIKTRGQQVTLSCSPISGHRSVSWYQQTPGQGLQFLFEYFSETQRNKGNFPGRFSGRQFSNSRSEMNVSTLELGDSALYLCASREGRGGYTFGSGTRLTVV.

The table lists this clone with a count of one. The rearrangement uses TRBV28 and TRBJ2-3; weak D call: TRBD2 (5 bases). Trimming took 1 base from V and 0 from J, leaving 17 bases between them. There are 18 residues in the CDR3. The V gene's germline CDR1 is MDHEN and CDR2 SYDVKM. CDR3 amino acids: CASSLSPIPGGSTDTQYF. As DNA, the CDR3 is TGTGCCAGCAGTTTATCCCCCATCCCTGGCGGGAGCACAGATACGCAGTATTTT.

This rearrangement joins TRBV28 to TRBJ1-2, with D maybe TRBD1 (5 bases). Deletions cut 3 bases from V and 7 bases from J, with 15 bases between. Germline CDR1 reads MDHEN; CDR2 reads SYDVKM. The CDR3 contains 14 residues. The CDR3 nucleotides read TGTGCCAGCAGTTTCAGCGCAGGGAGGAGTGGCTACACCTTC. Its protein product is CASSFSAGRSGYTF.

The chain has TRBV5-1 and TRBJ2-7; the match to TRBD2 covers 10 bases. The CDR3 runs 15 residues. Germline values: CDR1 SGHRS, CDR2 YFSETQ. Unmatched junction bases numbered 3, after V lost 0 bases and J lost 3 bases. The CDR3, as DNA: TGCGCCAGCAGCTTGGAAGCGGGGGGGATCTACGAGCAGTACTTC. Translating gives CASSLEAGGIYEQYF.

Here the CDR3 DNA reads TGCAGCGTTGAAAGAGGAAATTCTAACTATGGCTACACCTTC. As protein: CSVERGNSNYGYTF. This chain links TRBV29-1 with TRBJ1-2; D not certain. V lost 2 bases, J lost 0 bases, and 10 bases lay in between. Germline V lookup: CDR1 SQVTM, CDR2 ANQGSEA. The CDR3 has 14 amino acids.